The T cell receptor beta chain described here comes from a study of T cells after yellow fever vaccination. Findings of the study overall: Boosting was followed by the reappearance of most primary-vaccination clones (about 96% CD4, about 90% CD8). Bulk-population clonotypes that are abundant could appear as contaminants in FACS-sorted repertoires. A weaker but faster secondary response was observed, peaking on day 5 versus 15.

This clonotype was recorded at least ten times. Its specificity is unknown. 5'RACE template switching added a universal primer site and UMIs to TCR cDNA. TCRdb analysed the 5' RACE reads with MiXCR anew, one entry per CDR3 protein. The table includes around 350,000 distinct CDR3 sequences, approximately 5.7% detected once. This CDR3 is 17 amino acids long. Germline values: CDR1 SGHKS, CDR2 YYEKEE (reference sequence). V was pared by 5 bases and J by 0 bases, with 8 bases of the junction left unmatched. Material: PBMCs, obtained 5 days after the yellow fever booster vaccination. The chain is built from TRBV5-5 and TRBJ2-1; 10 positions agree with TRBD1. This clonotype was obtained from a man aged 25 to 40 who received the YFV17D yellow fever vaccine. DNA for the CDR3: TGTGCCAGCAGACCCGGGACAGGGGCCCTCTCCTACAATGAGCAGTTCTTC. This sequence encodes CASRPGTGALSYNEQFF.